These T cell receptor beta chains were read from a single sample in a study of shared clonotypes between healthy human individuals. TCRdb's table, derived via immunoSEQ multiplex PCR, lists solely in-frame clones and lacks some. The sample lists 1.6 million or so clones; approximately 98.5% were seen once. The specimen was naive CD4+ T cells sorted from blood. The source is a man younger than 45 in good health. Each CDR3 is given with its conserved first and last residue. A D gene is named only where the DNA matches it firmly. Some rows mark clone size as missing; the rest say once, few, many or name a class of expanded clone.

J: TRBJ1-3; V: TRBV7-2; D: NA; size: NA; DNA: TGTGCCAGCAGCCCCTCACAGGGTAGCTCTGGAAACACCATATATTTT; CDR3: CASSPSQGSSGNTIYF
J: TRBJ1-1; V: TRBV6-6; D: NA; size: NA; DNA: TGTGCCAGCAGGGCTTTAGACATAGGGGCTGAAGCTTTCTTT; CDR3: CASRALDIGAEAFF
J: TRBJ2-1; V: TRBV7-3; D: TRBD2; size: NA; DNA: TGTGCCAGCAGCCGCCTAGCGGGAGGGCTGGGGAATGAGCAGTTCTTC; CDR3: CASSRLAGGLGNEQFF
J: TRBJ2-7; V: TRBV2; D: NA; size: NA; DNA: TGTGCCAGCAGTGACCCCTTCTACGAGCAGTACTTC; CDR3: CASSDPFYEQYF
J: TRBJ1-5; V: TRBV10-3; D: TRBD1; size: NA; DNA: TGTGCCATCATCGACAGGGTCGCGTTAAGCAATCAGCCCCAGCATTTT; CDR3: CAIIDRVALSNQPQHF
J: TRBJ2-7; V: TRBV28; D: TRBD1; size: NA; DNA: TGTGCCAGCAGCCTACAGCCTGGGACAGGGGACAACGAGCAGTACTTC; CDR3: CASSLQPGTGDNEQYF
J: TRBJ1-2; V: TRBV4-3; D: NA; size: once; DNA: TGCGCCAGCAGCCAAGAAACGCACTATGGCTACACCTTC; CDR3: CASSQETHYGYTF
J: TRBJ2-1; V: TRBV7-9; D: NA; size: NA; DNA: TGTGCACGGGGCGCCCCGAATGAGCAGTTCTTC; CDR3: CARGAPNEQFF
J: TRBJ2-7; V: TRBV28; D: NA; size: NA; DNA: TGTGCCAGCAGTTTTATCTCGGGTAGCTACGAGCAGTACTTC; CDR3: CASSFISGSYEQYF
J: TRBJ2-1; V: TRBV5-1; D: NA; size: NA; DNA: TGCGCCAGCAGTGGGGGGACACAATACGGTGAGCAGTTCTTC; CDR3: CASSGGTQYGEQFF
J: TRBJ2-3; V: TRBV6-5; D: NA; size: NA; DNA: TGTGCCAGCGTCTCTAGCACAGATACGCAGTATTTT; CDR3: CASVSSTDTQYF